This entry describes one T cell receptor (beta chain). It lacks a known antigen. No per-base quality is available; no much larger clone lies one base away. This sample stems from a study of cytomegalovirus exposure and HLA in healthy donors (dated by TCRdb to 2016 to 2017). For the study in its entirety: An earlier analysis of 550 to 700 of the donors reported 250 to 350 Gb of sequence data and roughly 100 million unique TCR beta sequences from 190 million or so T cells. In the later analysis, no new phenotypic data were used to find candidate immune exposures; instead, reliance was placed on TCR beta sequences and their occurrence across donors. The study combined high-throughput TCR immunosequencing, statistical association of individual TCRs with disease status, and machine learning to predict cytomegalovirus infection status. The aim of the study was to test whether cataloging public T cell receptors could identify signatures of past pathogen exposure. Among about 410 genotyped donors of the cohort, an average of about 220,000 unique TCR beta nucleotide sequences was sequenced per donor, of which about 19% were non-productive. An early release covering 550 to 650 HLA-typed donors comprised about 290 gigabases of sequencing data and 85 million to 100 million unique TCR sequences. HLA typing covered class I and class II loci at four-digit resolution. Donor age, sex, ethnicity and CMV serostatus were compiled together with the repertoire data. In an earlier analysis of 587 of the donors, high-throughput TCR beta sequencing was used to judge whether each TCR beta V gene segment behaved as functional or pseudogenic. The T cell repertoires of several hundred subjects were profiled by immunosequencing and related to cytomegalovirus serostatus. To study patterns of TCR occurrence, a later analysis re-analyzed previously published TCR beta repertoires from under 750 donors and added high-resolution HLA genotyping. In addition to the first cohort of approximately 650 subjects, a separate validation cohort of 120 different subjects was used. A few DR-DQ haplotypes were treated as single units for association and clustering because of strong linkage in the cohort. A later genetic analysis took genome-wide SNP genotypes for about 55% of the roughly 700 donors and used that subset as a discovery cohort. The genetic ancestry cluster associated with self-reported Caucasian donors included over 80% of the 300 to 400 genotyped donors. The number of typed donors differed by locus: roughly 629-640 for A, B, C, DRB1 and DQB1; 500 to 550 for DQA1; 606 for DPA1; and about 470 for DPB1. All discovery cohort repertoires had been generated on a single sequencing platform.

The cohort consisted of approximately 690 healthy bone marrow donors. Cohort members were all nominally healthy when sampled, although unrecorded immune exposures were likely present. The donor was CMV seronegative and was included in the group of 352 seronegative cohort members. Each donor provided a peripheral blood sample, and peripheral blood mononuclear cells were used for TCR beta sequencing. The Qiagen DNeasy Blood Extraction Kit was used to extract genomic DNA from the blood cell samples. The method behind the library was the immunoSEQ multiplex PCR assay. The multiplex PCR relied on a mix of 60 forward primers for TCR Vbeta segments and 13 reverse primers for TCR Jbeta segments. Amplification of the CDR3 region of rearranged TCR beta genes was performed with a multiplex PCR assay on genomic DNA. The amplified TCR beta libraries were sequenced on the Illumina HiSeq System as 87-base-pair reads. On the authors' methods: In a later analysis, tens of millions of unique TCR beta chains were counted across the 650 to 700 repertoires, and roughly 9.9 million of these chains were shared by at least two donors. To remove PCR and sequencing errors, raw reads were error-corrected and collapsed into unique sequences using a nearest-neighbor algorithm that merged closely related sequences. CDR3 sequences were aligned to IMGT reference sequences to assign V, D and J gene segments. For a sequence to be retained, a match of at least six nucleotides to both a V gene segment and a J gene segment was required. Rearrangements were classified as productive when the CDR3 lacked stop codons and remained in frame with V and J, and all other rearrangements were classified as non-productive. CDR3 was defined according to IMGT convention as the region running from the second conserved V-encoded cysteine to the conserved J-encoded phenylalanine. The earlier analysis of 587 of the donors excluded any sequence lacking an unambiguous match to a single V gene segment. In an earlier analysis of 587 of the donors, V segments were called functional above 56.7% productive rearrangements and were called segregating when the between-donor standard deviation exceeded 5%. A statistical classification framework was developed to diagnose cytomegalovirus status using the catalog of TCR beta chain sequences. A later analysis assigned V and J genes by comparing TCR nucleotide sequences with IMGT/GENE-DB human TR gene sequences. Using the TCRdist pipeline, a later analysis assigned CDR3 sequences along with most-parsimonious VDJ recombination scenarios. In a later analysis, each TCR beta chain was defined by its CDR3 amino acid sequence together with its V-gene family, and reads lacking a unique V-gene family were excluded. In a later analysis, around 600 highly shared, low-generation-probability nucleotide sequences were removed to address suspected cross-contamination and a sequencing artifact. In a later analysis, a clonal expansion index for each public chain was calculated from normalized within-repertoire ranks of inferred template counts. Generation probabilities in a later analysis came from a VDJ recombination model fitted to out-of-frame rearrangements, and those results were checked against IGoR. A later analysis scored TCR-TCR, TCR-HLA and TCR-CMV co-occurrence with hypergeometric tests, applying a repertoire-size bias correction to TCR pairs. To estimate false discovery rates, a later analysis permuted the HLA or CMV assignments 20 times. In a later analysis, co-occurring TCRs were grouped using DBSCAN, and TCRdist sequence similarity was added for clustering within HLA-allele-positive subsets. Co-occurrence clustering excluded repertoires with fewer than 30,000 or more than 120,000 public chains, plus five with anomalous nucleotide sharing. TCRdb's version of the immuneACCESS table is confined to in-frame rearrangements and falls short of the full clone set. An unresolved V gene accounts for under half of the shortfall where checked; the remainder is of unknown origin. The V and J calls and the clone size are those of that table, but D and trimming were determined from the DNA. The sample has about 93,000 clones on record, about 80% of them singletons. Approximately 7.9% of the sample lies in the top ten.

The CDR3 holds 16 amino acids from the cysteine to the phenylalanine. Only the CDR3 DNA is retained, 48 bases long and in frame from the first base. Trimming accounts for 1 base at V and 0 bases at J, while the number of junction bases matched to no gene is 1. CDR1 SGDLS and CDR2 YYNGEE were looked up in the germline V gene. The investigation overall reported the following: This cohort had only TCR beta chains sequenced, and the lack of alpha or paired-chain data limited which features could be detected. Because counts were too low, seventeen rarely observed V segments, including chromosome 9 orphons, were left out of the earlier analysis of 587 of the donors. The authors suggested that the approach could potentially be extended to other disease states and immunological phenotypes. A later analysis found that TCR association rates varied across HLA loci, with DRB1 alleles showing the most associated TCRs and HLA-C alleles the fewest. Most CMV-associated TCR beta chains appeared to be HLA-restricted in a later analysis, and the HLA associations seemed to be driven largely by CMV exposure. In vitro tests confirmed that a few of the cytomegalovirus-associated TCR beta chains recognize cytomegalovirus antigens. In a later analysis, HLA-associated TCR beta chains showed more clonal expansion and lower generation probabilities than non-associated chains that were equally common. The classifier was reported to diagnose cytomegalovirus status with high specificity and sensitivity in both the original and validation cohorts. The study listed approximately 160 TCR beta chains as associated with cytomegalovirus. Linkage disequilibrium might explain the correlated functional status among segregating V segments, but an unknown experimental factor could not be excluded. A cluster of highly shared sequence variants was judged likely to be a technical artifact of the sequencing pipeline. HLA typing was unavailable for some donors at each locus, so association tests used only the typed subset. While some public TCRs were present in many individuals, most TCR sequences turned up only very rarely across donors. Several of the top co-occurrence clusters appeared to be linked to parvovirus B19, influenza, CMV and Epstein-Barr virus, according to a later analysis. Presence/absence analyses assumed roughly uniform sequencing depth across donors, an assumption that may not hold. Strong co-occurrence of HLA alleles, especially DR and DQ, made assigning TCR associations to individual alleles difficult. Compared with the roughly 700-donor mean, donors in an Asian-associated ancestry cluster had fewer N-insertions in productive TCRs, according to a later genetic analysis. At a false discovery rate of 0.05, a later analysis linked around 15,000 TCR beta sequences to specific HLA alleles. Because the 87-base-pair reads could not distinguish some IMGT-functional V segments, including TRBV6-2 and TRBV6-3, those segments were excluded. In an earlier analysis of some 540 of the donors, most TCR beta V segments appeared in productive rearrangements about 87% or about 30% of the time, broadly matching IMGT annotations. CMV serostatus was the only immune exposure information available for the cohort. A further reported finding was that TCR beta sequences accurately predicted the HLA-A and HLA-B alleles for most subjects in the first cohort. V-gene and J-gene trimming of TCR beta chains was associated with a missense DCLRE1C variant in a later genetic analysis, and the association was replicated in an independent cohort.

Input material: PBMCs. The chain is made from TRBV9 and TRBJ1-3; 10 junctional bases match TRBD1. The clonotype comes from a man aged 30 to 45 in good health and CMV-seronegative. At the DNA level, the sequence is TGTGCCAGCAGCGTACGGACAGGGGGCTCTGGAAACACCATATATTTT. The resulting protein is CASSVRTGGSGNTIYF.